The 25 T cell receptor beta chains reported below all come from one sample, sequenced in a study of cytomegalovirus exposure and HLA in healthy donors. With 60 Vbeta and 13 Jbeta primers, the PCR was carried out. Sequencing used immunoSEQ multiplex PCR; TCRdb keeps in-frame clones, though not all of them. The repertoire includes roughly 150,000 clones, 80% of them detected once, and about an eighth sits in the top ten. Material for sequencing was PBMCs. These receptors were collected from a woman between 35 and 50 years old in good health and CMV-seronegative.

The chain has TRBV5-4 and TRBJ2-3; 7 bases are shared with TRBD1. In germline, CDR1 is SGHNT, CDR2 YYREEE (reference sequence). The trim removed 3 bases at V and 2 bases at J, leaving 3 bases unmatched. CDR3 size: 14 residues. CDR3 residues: CASSSGGITDTQYF. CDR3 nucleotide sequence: TGTGCCAGCAGCTCAGGGGGAATCACAGATACGCAGTATTTT. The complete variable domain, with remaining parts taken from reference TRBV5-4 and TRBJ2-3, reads ETGVTQSPTHLIKTRGQQVTLRCSSQSGHNTVSWYQQALGQGPQFIFQYYREEENGRGNFPPRFSGLQFPNYSSELNVNALELDDSALYLCASSSGGITDTQYFGPGTRLTVL.

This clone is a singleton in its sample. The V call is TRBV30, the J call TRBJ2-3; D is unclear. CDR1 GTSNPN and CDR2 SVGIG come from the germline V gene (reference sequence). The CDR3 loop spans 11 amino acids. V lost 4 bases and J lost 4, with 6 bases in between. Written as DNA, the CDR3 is TGTGCCTGGAAGAGGTCAGATACGCAGTATTTT. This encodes CAWKRSDTQYF.

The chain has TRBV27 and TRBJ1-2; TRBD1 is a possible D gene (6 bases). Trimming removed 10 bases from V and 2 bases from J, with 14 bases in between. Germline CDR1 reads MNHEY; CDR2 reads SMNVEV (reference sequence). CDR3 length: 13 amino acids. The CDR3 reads CATSGQKNYGYTF. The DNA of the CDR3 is TGTGCCACCTCGGGACAAAAAAACTATGGCTACACCTTC.

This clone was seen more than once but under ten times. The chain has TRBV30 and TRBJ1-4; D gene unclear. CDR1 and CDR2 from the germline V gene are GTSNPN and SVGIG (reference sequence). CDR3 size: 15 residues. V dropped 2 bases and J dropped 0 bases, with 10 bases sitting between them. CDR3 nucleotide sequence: TGTGCCTGGAGTATCGGGGTTACAACTAATGAAAAACTGTTTTTT. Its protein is CAWSIGVTTNEKLFF. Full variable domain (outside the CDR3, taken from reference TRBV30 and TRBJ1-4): SQTIHQWPATLVQPVGSPLSLECTVEGTSNPNLYWYRQAAGRGLQLLFYSVGIGQISSEVPQNLSASRPQDRQFILSSKKLLLSDSGFYLCAWSIGVTTNEKLFFGSGTQLSVL.

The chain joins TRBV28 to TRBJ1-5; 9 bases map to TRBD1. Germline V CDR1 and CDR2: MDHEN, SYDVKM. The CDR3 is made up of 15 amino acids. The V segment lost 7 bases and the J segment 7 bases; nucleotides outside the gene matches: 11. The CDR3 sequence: CASITYRGRLQPQHF. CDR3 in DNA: TGTGCCAGCATCACATACAGGGGGCGTCTCCAGCCCCAGCATTTT.

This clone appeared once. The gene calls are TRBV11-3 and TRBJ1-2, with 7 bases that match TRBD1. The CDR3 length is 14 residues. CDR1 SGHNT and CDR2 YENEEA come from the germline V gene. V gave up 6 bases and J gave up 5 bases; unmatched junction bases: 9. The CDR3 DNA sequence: TGTGCCAGCAGATTGCCCGGGACAGTATATGGCTACACCTTC. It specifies CASRLPGTVYGYTF.

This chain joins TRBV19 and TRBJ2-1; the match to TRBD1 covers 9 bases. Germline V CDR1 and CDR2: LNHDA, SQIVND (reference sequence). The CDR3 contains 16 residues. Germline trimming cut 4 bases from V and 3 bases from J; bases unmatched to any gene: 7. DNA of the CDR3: TGTGCCAGTAGTACCCAACAGGGGGCAAGCTACAATGAGCAGTTCTTC. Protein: CASSTQQGASYNEQFF.

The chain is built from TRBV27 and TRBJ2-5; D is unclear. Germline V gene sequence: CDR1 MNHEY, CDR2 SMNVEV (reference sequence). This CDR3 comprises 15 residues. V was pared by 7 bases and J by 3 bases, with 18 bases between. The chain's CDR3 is CASKEIGVLEETQYF. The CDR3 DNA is TGTGCCAGCAAGGAAATAGGAGTTTTGGAAGAGACCCAGTACTTC.

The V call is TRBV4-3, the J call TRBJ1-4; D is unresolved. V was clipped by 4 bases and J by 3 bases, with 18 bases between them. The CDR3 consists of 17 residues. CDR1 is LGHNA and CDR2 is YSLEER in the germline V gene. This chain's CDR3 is CASSLTGSRAANEKLFF. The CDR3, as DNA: TGCGCCAGCAGCCTTACGGGGAGCCGGGCGGCTAATGAAAAACTGTTTTTT.

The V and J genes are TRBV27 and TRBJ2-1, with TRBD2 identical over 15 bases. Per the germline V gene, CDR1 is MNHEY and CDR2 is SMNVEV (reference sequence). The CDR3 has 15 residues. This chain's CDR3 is CGTSGTSGGKNEQFF. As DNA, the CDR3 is TGTGGCACGTCCGGGACTAGCGGGGGGAAAAATGAGCAGTTCTTC.

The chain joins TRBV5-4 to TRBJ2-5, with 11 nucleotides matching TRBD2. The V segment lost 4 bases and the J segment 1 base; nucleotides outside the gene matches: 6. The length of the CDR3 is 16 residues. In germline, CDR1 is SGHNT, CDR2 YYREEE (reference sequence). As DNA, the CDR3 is TGTGCCAGCAGCCCCCGGGGACTAGCGGTCCAAGAGACCCAGTACTTC. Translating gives CASSPRGLAVQETQYF.

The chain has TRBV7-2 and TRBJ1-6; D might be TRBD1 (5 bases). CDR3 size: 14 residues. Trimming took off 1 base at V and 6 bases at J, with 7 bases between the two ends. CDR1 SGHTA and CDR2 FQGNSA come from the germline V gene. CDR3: CASSLEGFNSPLHF. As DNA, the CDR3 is TGTGCCAGCAGCTTAGAGGGGTTTAATTCACCCCTCCACTTT.

CDR3 sequence (DNA): TGTGCCAGCCTTAGCGGGGGTCCCTACAATGAGCAGTTCTTC. This encodes CASLSGGPYNEQFF. J is TRBJ2-1 and V is TRBV19, with 9 bases lining up with TRBD2. The germline V gene encodes CDR1 LNHDA and CDR2 SQIVND (reference sequence). This CDR3 has 14 amino acids. The V segment lost 9 bases and the J segment 2 bases; nucleotides outside the gene matches: 5. The full variable domain, its missing parts supplied by reference TRBV19 and TRBJ2-1, is DGGITQSPKYLFRKEGQNVTLSCEQNLNHDAMYWYRQDPGQGLRLIYYSQIVNDFQKGDIAEGYSVSREKKESFPLTVTSAQKNPTAFYLCASLSGGPYNEQFFGPGTRLTVL.

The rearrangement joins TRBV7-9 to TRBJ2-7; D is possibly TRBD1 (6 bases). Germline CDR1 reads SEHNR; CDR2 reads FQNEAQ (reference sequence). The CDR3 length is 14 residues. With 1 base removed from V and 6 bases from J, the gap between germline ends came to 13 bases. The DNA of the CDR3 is TGTGCCAGCAGCTTAGATGAGGGGGTGGCCGAGCAGTACTTC. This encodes CASSLDEGVAEQYF.

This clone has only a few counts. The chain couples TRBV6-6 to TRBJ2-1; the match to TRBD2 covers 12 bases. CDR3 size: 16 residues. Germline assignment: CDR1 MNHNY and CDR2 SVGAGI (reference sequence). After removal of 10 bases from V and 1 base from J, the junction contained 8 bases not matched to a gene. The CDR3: CATRLAGVNSYNEQFF. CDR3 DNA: TGTGCCACCAGACTAGCGGGAGTCAATTCCTACAATGAGCAGTTCTTC.

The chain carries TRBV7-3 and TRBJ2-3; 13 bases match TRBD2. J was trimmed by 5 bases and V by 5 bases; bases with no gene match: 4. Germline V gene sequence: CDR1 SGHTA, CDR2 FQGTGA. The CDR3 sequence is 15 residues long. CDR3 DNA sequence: TGTGCCAGCAGCCGAACTAGCGGGAGGGGAGATACGCAGTATTTT. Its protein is CASSRTSGRGDTQYF. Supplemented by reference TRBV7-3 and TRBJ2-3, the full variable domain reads GAGVSQTPSNKVTEKGKYVELRCDPISGHTALYWYRQSLGQGPEFLIYFQGTGAADDSGLPNDRFFAVRPEGSVSTLKIQRTERGDSAVYLCASSRTSGRGDTQYFGPGTRLTVL.

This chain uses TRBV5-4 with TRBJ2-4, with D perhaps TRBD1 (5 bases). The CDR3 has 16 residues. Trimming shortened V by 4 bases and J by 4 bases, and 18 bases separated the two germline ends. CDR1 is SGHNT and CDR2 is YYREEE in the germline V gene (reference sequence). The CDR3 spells CASSLGAGLGKNIQYF. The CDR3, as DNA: TGTGCCAGCAGCCTTGGAGCAGGGCTGGGGAAAAACATTCAGTACTTC.

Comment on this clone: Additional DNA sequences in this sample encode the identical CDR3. The CDR3 DNA reads as TGTGCCAGCAGTTTAGGGCTAGCGGTAACCTACGAGCAGTACTTC. Encoded protein: CASSLGLAVTYEQYF. The chain recombines TRBV28 with TRBJ2-7; 7 nucleotides align to TRBD2. This CDR3 has 15 amino acids. The junction had 6 bases not matched to a gene; V was cut back by 2 bases and J by 2 bases. The germline gives CDR1 MDHEN, CDR2 SYDVKM.

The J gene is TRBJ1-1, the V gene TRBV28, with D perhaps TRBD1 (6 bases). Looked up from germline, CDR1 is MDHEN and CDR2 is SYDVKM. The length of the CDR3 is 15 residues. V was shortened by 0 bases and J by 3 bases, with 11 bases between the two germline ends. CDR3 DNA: TGTGCCAGCAGTTTATGGGGGGCCGGGGACACTGAAGCTTTCTTT. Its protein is CASSLWGAGDTEAFF.

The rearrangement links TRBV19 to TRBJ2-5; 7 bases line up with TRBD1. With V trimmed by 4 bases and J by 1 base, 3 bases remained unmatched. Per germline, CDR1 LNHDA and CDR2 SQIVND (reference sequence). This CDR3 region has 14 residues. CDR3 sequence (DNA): TGTGCCAGTAGTACCGGACAGGCCCAAGAGACCCAGTACTTC. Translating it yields CASSTGQAQETQYF.

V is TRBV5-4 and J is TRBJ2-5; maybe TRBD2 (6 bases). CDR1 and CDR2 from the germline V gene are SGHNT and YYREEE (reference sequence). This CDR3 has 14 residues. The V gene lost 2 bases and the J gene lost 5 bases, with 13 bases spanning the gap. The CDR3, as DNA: TGTGCCAGCAGCTTATCCCAGGCGGGGGAGACCCAGTACTTC. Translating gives CASSLSQAGETQYF.

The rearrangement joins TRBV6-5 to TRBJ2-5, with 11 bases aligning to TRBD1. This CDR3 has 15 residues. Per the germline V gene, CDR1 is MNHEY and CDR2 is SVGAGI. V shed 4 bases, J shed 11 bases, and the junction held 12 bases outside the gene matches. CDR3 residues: CASSSPGQGAREQYF. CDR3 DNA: TGTGCCAGCAGTTCACCCGGACAGGGGGCGCGGGAGCAGTACTTC.

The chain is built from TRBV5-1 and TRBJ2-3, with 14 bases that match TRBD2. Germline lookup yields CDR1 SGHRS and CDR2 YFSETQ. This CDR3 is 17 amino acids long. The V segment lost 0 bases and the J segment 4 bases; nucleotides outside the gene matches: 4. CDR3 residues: CASSLDGLAGGADTQYF. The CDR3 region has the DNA TGCGCCAGCAGCTTGGATGGACTAGCGGGGGGTGCAGATACGCAGTATTTT.

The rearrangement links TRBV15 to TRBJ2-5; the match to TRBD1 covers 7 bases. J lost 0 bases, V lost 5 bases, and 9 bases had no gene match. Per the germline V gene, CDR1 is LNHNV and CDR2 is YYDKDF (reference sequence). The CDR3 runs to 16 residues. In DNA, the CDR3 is TGTGCCACCAGCGATGGGACAGCCCGCTACCAAGAGACCCAGTACTTC. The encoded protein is CATSDGTARYQETQYF.

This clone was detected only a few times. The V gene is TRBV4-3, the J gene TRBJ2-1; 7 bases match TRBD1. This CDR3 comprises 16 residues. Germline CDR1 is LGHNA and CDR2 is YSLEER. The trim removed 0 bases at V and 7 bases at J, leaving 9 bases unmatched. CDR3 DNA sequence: TGCGCCAGCAGCCAAGATAAGAGGGGGCCGGGGAATGAGCAGTTCTTC. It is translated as CASSQDKRGPGNEQFF.